Below, 32 T cell receptor beta chains from the same sample are listed, as sequenced in a study of cytomegalovirus exposure and HLA in healthy donors (dated by TCRdb to about 2017). Receptor amplification or capture employed the immunoSEQ multiplex PCR assay. For the multiplex PCR, a mixture combining 60 forward primers for TCR Vbeta segments and 13 reverse primers for TCR Jbeta segments was used. What TCRdb holds here is the immuneACCESS table cut down to in-frame rearrangements. Part of the clones is not present; checked against another copy, under half of the missing clones reflect an unresolved V gene, and the others are unexplained. This sample gives roughly 130,000 clones in total; approximately 72% of them show up just once. More than 1.5% of the sample goes to the ten largest clones. The sequenced sample was PBMCs. Source of these receptors: a young man in good health and CMV-seronegative.

This rearrangement joins TRBV6-1 to TRBJ1-2; 10 positions match TRBD1. The CDR3 totals 14 residues. Germline lookup yields CDR1 MNHNS and CDR2 SASEGT. Losses at the gene ends were 5 bases for V and 5 bases for J; bases not matched to a gene: 5. This CDR3 reads CASSWTGGMYGYTF. CDR3 in DNA: TGTGCCAGCAGTTGGACAGGGGGAATGTATGGCTACACCTTC.

The chain has TRBV29-1 and TRBJ2-3; the match to TRBD2 covers 11 bases. Germline V gene sequence: CDR1 SQVTM, CDR2 ANQGSEA. V lost 5 bases to trimming and J lost 3 bases; unmatched junction nucleotides: 10. This CDR3 region has 16 residues. The CDR3 DNA reads TGCAGCGTTAGGGGGAATAGCGGGGGGGCAACAGATACGCAGTATTTT. Residues: CSVRGNSGGATDTQYF.

The chain combines TRBV27 with TRBJ1-3; 7 bases match TRBD1. From germline, CDR1 is MNHEY and CDR2 SMNVEV (reference sequence). CDR3 size: 16 residues. The ends lost 5 bases at V and 3 bases at J; junction bases unmatched: 10. The CDR3 DNA reads as TGTGCCAGCAGTCCTAACAGGGGTTCCTTTGGAAACACCATATATTTT. Translating gives CASSPNRGSFGNTIYF.

There are a few counts of this clone. This sequence joins TRBV10-3 and TRBJ2-1; 15 nucleotides line up with TRBD2. From germline, CDR1 is ENHRY and CDR2 SYGVKD. The trim removed 5 bases at V and 5 bases at J, leaving 7 bases unmatched. The length of the CDR3 is 17 residues. The CDR3 region is CAISYGTSGRLNNEQFF. CDR3 DNA: TGTGCCATCAGTTACGGGACTAGCGGGAGGCTTAACAATGAGCAGTTCTTC.

The chain combines TRBV7-8 with TRBJ2-7, with TRBD2 identical over 8 bases. This CDR3 has 15 residues. CDR1 and CDR2 from the germline V gene are SGHVS and FQNEAQ. The V gene end was trimmed by 3 bases and the J gene end by 2 bases; junction bases not matched to a gene: 6. The CDR3 bases are TGTGCCAGCAGCTTCGCACTAGCGGCAACCTACGAGCAGTACTTC. It specifies CASSFALAATYEQYF.

The chain joins TRBV15 to TRBJ2-7; 9 positions match TRBD1. This CDR3 is built from 13 residues. Per the germline V gene, CDR1 is LNHNV and CDR2 is YYDKDF (reference sequence). Trimming at V came to 9 bases and at J to 3 bases, leaving 6 bases not matched to a gene. The CDR3 protein is CATRDRDFYEQYF. CDR3 in DNA: TGTGCCACTCGGGACAGGGATTTCTACGAGCAGTACTTC.

The chain carries TRBV13 and TRBJ2-2; 8 bases are shared with TRBD2. Trimming removed 5 bases from V and 4 bases from J; junction bases left unmatched: 9. This CDR3 contains 16 residues. The V gene's germline CDR1 is PRHDT and CDR2 FYEKMQ (reference sequence). CDR3 sequence reads: CASSPRGGGLTGELFF. The CDR3 DNA sequence: TGTGCCAGCAGCCCACGGGGGGGCGGTCTCACCGGGGAGCTGTTTTTT.

Worth noting for this clone: Other DNA variants within this sample encode the same CDR3. The genes are TRBV4-3 and TRBJ2-4, with D possibly TRBD1 on 5 matching bases. Germline V gene data show CDR1 as LGHNA and CDR2 as YSLEER. The CDR3 runs 15 residues. V was clipped by 0 bases and J by 13 bases, with 19 bases between them. CDR3 protein: CASSQDLSGHIHQYF. For the CDR3, the DNA is TGCGCCAGCAGCCAAGATCTTAGTGGACACATCCACCAGTACTTC.

The V gene is TRBV19, the J gene TRBJ2-3, with 9 bases fitting TRBD2. This CDR3 contains 15 residues. V trimming: 5 bases; J trimming: 4 bases; junction bases outside the gene matches: 7. Per the germline V gene, CDR1 is LNHDA and CDR2 is SQIVND (reference sequence). The CDR3 spells CASSVFGTSSDTQYF. The CDR3 DNA is TGTGCCAGTAGTGTCTTCGGGACTAGCTCAGATACGCAGTATTTT.

V and J are TRBV6-5 and TRBJ1-4; D unclear. Looked up from germline, CDR1 is MNHEY and CDR2 is SVGAGI. The CDR3 has 15 residues. V dropped 8 bases and J dropped 7 bases, with 20 bases sitting between them. The CDR3 spells CASQRSGNRGEKLFF. DNA for the CDR3: TGTGCCAGCCAACGCTCGGGGAATCGGGGTGAAAAACTGTTTTTT.

The V and J genes are TRBV5-1 and TRBJ2-1; D gene unclear. From germline, CDR1 is SGHRS and CDR2 YFSETQ. The CDR3 loop spans 14 amino acids. The V gene lost 0 bases and the J gene lost 6 bases, with 10 bases spanning the gap. The CDR3 sequence: CASSLAPASNEQFF. CDR3 sequence (DNA): TGCGCCAGCAGCTTGGCTCCTGCGAGCAATGAGCAGTTCTTC.

The table lists this clone with a few counts. The chain employs TRBV5-4 and TRBJ1-3, with D uncertain. The CDR3 loop spans 15 amino acids. The V gene lost 4 bases and the J gene lost 0 bases, with 11 bases spanning the gap. Germline values: CDR1 SGHNT, CDR2 YYREEE (reference sequence). This chain's CDR3 is CASSPGTSSGNTIYF. The CDR3 nucleotides are TGTGCCAGCAGCCCGGGAACCAGCTCTGGAAACACCATATATTTT.

This clone was picked up a small number of times. The chain combines TRBV27 with TRBJ2-1; D not certain. The CDR3 runs to 13 residues. V was cut by 4 bases and J by 10 bases, with 14 bases left in between. In germline, CDR1 is MNHEY, CDR2 SMNVEV (reference sequence). Here the CDR3 DNA reads TGTGCCAGCAGTTCATACTTTGGCGGAGAGCAGTTCTTC. Its protein product is CASSSYFGGEQFF.

The chain links TRBV29-1 to TRBJ2-4; TRBD1 might be the D (6 bases). The germline V gene encodes CDR1 SQVTM and CDR2 ANQGSEA. Trimming stripped 6 bases from V and 1 base from J, with 10 bases between. The CDR3 extends over 13 amino acids. The CDR3 loop is CSVDQGAKNIQYF. The CDR3 DNA reads as TGCAGCGTGGATCAGGGGGCCAAAAACATTCAGTACTTC. Variable domain in full (rest from reference TRBV29-1 and TRBJ2-4): SAVISQKPSRDICQRGTSLTIQCQVDSQVTMMFWYRQQPGQSLTLIATANQGSEATYESGFVIDKFPISRPNLTFSTLTVSNMSPEDSSIYLCSVDQGAKNIQYFGAGTRLSVL.

This clone was seen a few times. This chain uses TRBV7-3 with TRBJ2-5; a possible D gene is TRBD2 (5 bases). V lost 5 bases and J lost 4, with 17 bases in between. The CDR3 has 15 residues. From germline, CDR1 is SGHTA and CDR2 FQGTGA. Written as DNA, the CDR3 is TGTGCCAGCAGCACCAACGGTCCGGCGGGAGAGACCCAGTACTTC. Protein product: CASSTNGPAGETQYF.

This clone was observed a few times. The junction departs from germline at one end; a sequencing error may be responsible. This rearrangement joins TRBV29-1 to TRBJ1-2; tentative D call: TRBD1 (6 bases). The CDR3 spans 12 residues. Looked up from germline, CDR1 is SQVTM and CDR2 is ANQGSEA. CDR3 loop: CSAPGADRSYPF. DNA of the CDR3: TGCAGCGCCCCCGGGGCCGACAGGAGCTACCCCTTC.

The genes are TRBV10-3 and TRBJ1-4; D perhaps matches TRBD1 (6 bases). The V gene lost 2 bases and the J gene lost 8 bases, with 12 bases spanning the gap. Germline V gene lookup returns CDR1 ENHRY and CDR2 SYGVKD. This CDR3 region has 14 residues. The CDR3 DNA reads TGTGCCATCAGTGAGGCTGGCCAGGGGGAAAAACTGTTTTTT. It specifies CAISEAGQGEKLFF.

This clone was picked up a small number of times. J is TRBJ2-3 and V is TRBV4-3, with 8 bases that match TRBD2. V lost 0 bases to trimming and J lost 9 bases; unmatched junction nucleotides: 11. Germline-derived CDR1 and CDR2 are LGHNA and YSLEER. This CDR3 spans 16 amino acids. The CDR3 is CASSQESGSGGTTQYF. The CDR3 region has the DNA TGCGCCAGCAGCCAAGAAAGCGGGAGCGGAGGAACCACGCAGTATTTT.

This chain joins TRBV5-6 and TRBJ1-4; 9 nucleotides align to TRBD1. CDR1 is SGHDT and CDR2 is YYEEEE in the germline V gene. CDR3 length: 15 residues. V was pared by 1 base and J by 6 bases, with 4 bases of the junction left unmatched. The CDR3: CASSLSRDRDEKLFF. CDR3 bases: TGTGCCAGCAGCTTGAGTAGGGACAGGGATGAAAAACTGTTTTTT.

The chain couples TRBV10-3 to TRBJ1-1, with D perhaps TRBD1 (5 bases). Germline V gives CDR1 ENHRY, CDR2 SYGVKD. The germline V and J ends were trimmed by 8 bases and 1 base, with 14 bases remaining between them. CDR3 length equals 14 residues. CDR3 sequence reads: CAIGKTAQNTEAFF. The DNA of the CDR3 is TGTGCCATCGGGAAGACAGCCCAGAACACTGAAGCTTTCTTT.

V gene TRBV28 combines with J gene TRBJ2-5; D is uncertain. Germline lookup yields CDR1 MDHEN and CDR2 SYDVKM. The CDR3 has 13 residues. V was trimmed by 2 bases and J by 2 bases, leaving 6 bases between them. CDR3 coding DNA: TGTGCCAGCAGTTTACCAGTTCAAGAGACCCAGTACTTC. It specifies CASSLPVQETQYF.

This clone was seen a handful of times. The CDR3 region has the DNA TGTGCCAGCAGCCCGGTCCGAGGAGACTATGGCTACACCTTC. Its translation is CASSPVRGDYGYTF. This chain connects TRBV13 to TRBJ1-2; D remains unclear. V dropped 5 bases and J dropped 3 bases, with 13 bases sitting between them. Germline CDR1 reads PRHDT; CDR2 reads FYEKMQ (reference sequence). The length of the CDR3 is 14 residues.

The CDR3 is CASSLEAQTYEQYF. CDR3 bases: TGTGCCAGCAGCTTGGAAGCGCAAACCTACGAGCAGTACTTC. The J gene is TRBJ2-7, the V gene TRBV5-4; D is unclear. V gave up 0 bases and J gave up 2 bases, with 9 bases separating them. Per the germline V gene, CDR1 is SGHNT and CDR2 is YYREEE (reference sequence). The CDR3 loop spans 14 amino acids.

The V call is TRBV30, the J call TRBJ2-7, with D perhaps TRBD2 (6 bases). Trimming removed 0 bases at V and 6 bases at J, with 15 bases between. This CDR3 is 14 amino acids long. CDR1 and CDR2 (germline): GTSNPN, SVGIG (reference sequence). CDR3 DNA sequence: TGTGCCTGGAGTGTATGGACGTCCGGGGGCGAGCAGTACTTC. Translation gives CAWSVWTSGGEQYF.

This clone showed up just a few times. The V and J genes are TRBV6-1 and TRBJ2-2; 12 bases agree with TRBD2. CDR1 is MNHNS, CDR2 SASEGT, per germline. This CDR3 is 15 amino acids long. With 6 bases clipped from V and 7 bases from J, the junction kept 6 bases outside the gene matches. The CDR3 nucleotides are TGTGCCAGCAGAGGGACTAGCGGGTTGGTCGGGGAGCTGTTTTTT. It translates to CASRGTSGLVGELFF.

Only one count was recorded for this clone. V gene TRBV30 combines with J gene TRBJ2-1, with 7 bases matching TRBD2. Looked up from germline, CDR1 is GTSNPN and CDR2 is SVGIG (reference sequence). The CDR3 consists of 16 residues. V lost 7 bases and J lost 4; bases outside the gene matches: 16. CDR3 region: CASSRREGISYNEQFF. Here the CDR3 DNA reads TGTGCCTCGTCCAGAAGGGAGGGCATCTCTTACAATGAGCAGTTCTTC.

The V gene is TRBV28, the J gene TRBJ2-7, with 11 bases aligning to TRBD2. The J segment lost 8 bases and the V segment lost 5 bases, leaving 17 bases of the junction unmatched. This CDR3 region has 17 residues. CDR1 and CDR2 from the germline V gene are MDHEN and SYDVKM. The CDR3 DNA reads as TGTGCCAGCAGTCTCGGGGTAGCGGGGGGGTTGGGGGAGAAGCAGTACTTC. Translating gives CASSLGVAGGLGEKQYF.

The chain couples TRBV5-1 to TRBJ2-7; 8 bases are a match to TRBD1. J was trimmed by 3 bases and V by 4 bases; bases with no gene match: 12. Germline V gives CDR1 SGHRS, CDR2 YFSETQ. The CDR3 has 16 residues. The DNA for the CDR3 is TGCGCCAGCAGCACCGGCCCGAGACAGGGGCTCTACGAGCAGTACTTC. Protein product: CASSTGPRQGLYEQYF.

The V gene is TRBV6-1, the J gene TRBJ2-5; D may be TRBD2 (5 bases). V lost 7 bases and J lost 2, with 17 bases in between. CDR1 is MNHNS and CDR2 is SASEGT in the germline V gene. The CDR3 length is 15 residues. The chain's CDR3 is CASNPGAVTQETQYF. Written as DNA, the CDR3 is TGTGCCAGCAACCCCGGAGCGGTAACTCAAGAGACCCAGTACTTC.

V usage is TRBV7-9 and J usage is TRBJ2-1; 8 nucleotides match TRBD2. This CDR3 region has 11 residues. Germline V gene data show CDR1 as SEHNR and CDR2 as FQNEAQ (reference sequence). The V gene end was trimmed by 8 bases and the J gene end by 9 bases; junction bases not matched to a gene: 3. CDR3 amino acids: CASGAGGEQFF. The CDR3 DNA sequence: TGTGCCAGCGGCGCGGGAGGTGAGCAGTTCTTC.

This rearrangement joins TRBV5-4 to TRBJ2-7; 11 bases align to TRBD2. The CDR3 length is 14 residues. Germline CDR1 is SGHNT and CDR2 is YYREEE (reference sequence). V trimming: 4 bases; J trimming: 4 bases; junction bases outside the gene matches: 4. CDR3 nucleotide sequence: TGTGCCAGCAGCCATAGCGGGAGGGCGTACGAGCAGTACTTC. Encoded protein: CASSHSGRAYEQYF.

This chain links TRBV5-6 with TRBJ2-3; D gene uncertain. Trimming removed 6 bases from V and 5 bases from J, with 19 bases in between. From germline, CDR1 is SGHDT and CDR2 YYEEEE. The CDR3 loop spans 15 amino acids. CDR3 bases: TGTGCCAGCACCGCCCTCGCCCTACGAGGAGATACGCAGTATTTT. This translates into CASTALALRGDTQYF.